This entry is about one TCR beta chain. The antigen is undetermined. The data were taken from a study of OX40 agonist ivuxolimab in advanced cancers. The overall study: One hepatocellular carcinoma and a couple of cutaneous melanoma patients partially responded.

Clones were read by immunoSEQ multiplex PCR, and TCRdb kept only the in-frame ones, dropping some. Seen here are under 100,000 clones, around nine tenths observed once, and the top ten hold around 0.7%. CDR1 LNHNV and CDR2 YYDKDF come from the germline V gene (reference sequence). Germline trimming cut 5 bases from V and 8 bases from J; bases unmatched to any gene: 5. The CDR3 is made up of 12 amino acids. Study-wide results and limits: The study found among the lowest clonal expansion in partial responders at 0.1-3.0 mg/kg.

The source is an adult with an advanced solid tumor such as melanoma, head and neck, liver or kidney cancer. V is TRBV15 and J is TRBJ1-2, with 7 bases matching TRBD1. The sequencing here drew on CD4+ or CD8+ T cells sorted from blood, taken in a trial of the OX40 agonist ivuxolimab. The CDR3 DNA reads as TGTGCCACCAGCTCAACAGGGGTCGGCTACACCTTC. Protein product: CATSSTGVGYTF.